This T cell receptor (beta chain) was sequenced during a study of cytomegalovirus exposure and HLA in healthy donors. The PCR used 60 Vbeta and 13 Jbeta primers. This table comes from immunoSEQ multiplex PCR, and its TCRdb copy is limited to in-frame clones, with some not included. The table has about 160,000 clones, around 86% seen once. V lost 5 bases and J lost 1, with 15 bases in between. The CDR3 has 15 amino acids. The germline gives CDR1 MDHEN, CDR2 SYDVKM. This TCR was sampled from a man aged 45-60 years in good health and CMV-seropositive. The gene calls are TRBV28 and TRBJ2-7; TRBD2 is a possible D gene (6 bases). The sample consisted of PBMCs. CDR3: CASSKPRGGSYEQYF. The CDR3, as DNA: TGTGCCAGCAGTAAGCCCCGGGGAGGTTCCTACGAGCAGTACTTC.